The present entry profiles one T cell receptor (beta chain) with its context. Assay used: immunoSEQ multiplex PCR; TCRdb lists only in-frame clones, some missing. The table lists roughly 200,000 clones, 70% to 80% of them singletons. This specimen belongs to a study of blood T cell repertoires in COVID-19. The origin of this receptor is a woman between 45 and 65 years old with active or convalescent COVID-19. Material: peripheral blood.

DNA of the CDR3: TGTGCCAGCTCAAGCCAACCGGGACAGGGGAATCAGCCCCAGCATTTT. Translating it yields CASSSQPGQGNQPQHF. V is TRBV18 and J is TRBJ1-5, with 10 bases that match TRBD1. With 5 bases clipped from V and 4 bases from J, the junction kept 8 bases outside the gene matches. CDR1 is KGHSH, CDR2 LQKENI, per germline. The length of the CDR3 is 16 residues.